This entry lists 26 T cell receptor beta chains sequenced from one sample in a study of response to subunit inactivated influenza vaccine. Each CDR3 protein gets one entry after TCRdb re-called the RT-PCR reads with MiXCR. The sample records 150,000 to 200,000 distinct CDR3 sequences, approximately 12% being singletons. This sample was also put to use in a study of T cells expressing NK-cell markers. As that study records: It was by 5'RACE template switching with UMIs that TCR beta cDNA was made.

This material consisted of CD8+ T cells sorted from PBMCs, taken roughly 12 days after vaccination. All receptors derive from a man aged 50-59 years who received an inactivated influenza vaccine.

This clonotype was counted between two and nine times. The CDR3 protein is CARKRTRPYGYTF. CDR3 nucleotides: TGTGCCAGGAAGAGGACCCGGCCCTATGGCTACACCTTC. The chain employs TRBV6-4 and TRBJ1-2; D is unclear. Germline V lookup: CDR1 MRHNA, CDR2 SNTAGT. V lost 9 bases to trimming and J lost 4 bases, with 15 bases between them. The CDR3 consists of 13 residues.

DNA for the CDR3: TGCAGCGCCTTAAGGGCAAGCGAGCAGTACTTC. Protein sequence: CSALRASEQYF. This sequence joins TRBV29-1 and TRBJ2-7; D unresolved. The CDR3 totals 11 residues. The V end lost 7 bases, the J end lost 6 bases, and 13 bases lay between the germline ends. CDR1 SQVTM and CDR2 ANQGSEA come from the germline V gene.

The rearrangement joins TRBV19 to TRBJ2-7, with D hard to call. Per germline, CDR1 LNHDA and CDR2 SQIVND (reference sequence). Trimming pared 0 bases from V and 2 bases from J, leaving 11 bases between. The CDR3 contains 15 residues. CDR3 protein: CASSIDWGRAYEQYF. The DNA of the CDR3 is TGTGCCAGTAGTATAGATTGGGGAAGGGCCTACGAGCAGTACTTC.

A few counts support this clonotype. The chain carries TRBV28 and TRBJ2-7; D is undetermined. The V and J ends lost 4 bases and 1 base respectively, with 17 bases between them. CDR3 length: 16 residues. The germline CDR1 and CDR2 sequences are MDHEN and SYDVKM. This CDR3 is CASSSSPTTPSYEQYF. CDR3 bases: TGTGCCAGCAGTTCCTCCCCAACGACACCTTCCTACGAGCAGTACTTC.

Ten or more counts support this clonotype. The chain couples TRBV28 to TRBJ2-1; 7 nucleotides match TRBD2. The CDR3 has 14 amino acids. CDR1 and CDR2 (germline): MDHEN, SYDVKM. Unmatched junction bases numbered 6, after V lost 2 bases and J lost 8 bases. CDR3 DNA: TGTGCCAGCAGTTTAGCGGGAGAATTAGATGAGCAGTTCTTC. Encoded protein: CASSLAGELDEQFF.

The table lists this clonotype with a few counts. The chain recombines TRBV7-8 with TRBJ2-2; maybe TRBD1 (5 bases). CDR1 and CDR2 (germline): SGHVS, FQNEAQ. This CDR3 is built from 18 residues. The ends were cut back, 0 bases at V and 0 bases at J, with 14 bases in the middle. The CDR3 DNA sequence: TGTGCCAGCAGCTTAGCGAGACTGGTGGGGCCGAACACCGGGGAGCTGTTTTTT. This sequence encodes CASSLARLVGPNTGELFF.

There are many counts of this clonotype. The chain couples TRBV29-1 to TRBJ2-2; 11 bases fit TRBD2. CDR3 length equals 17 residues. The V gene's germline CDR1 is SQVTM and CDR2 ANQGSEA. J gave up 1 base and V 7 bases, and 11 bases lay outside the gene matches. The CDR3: CSALGASGRLNTGELFF. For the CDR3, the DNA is TGCAGCGCCCTGGGGGCTAGCGGGAGGCTGAACACCGGGGAGCTGTTTTTT.

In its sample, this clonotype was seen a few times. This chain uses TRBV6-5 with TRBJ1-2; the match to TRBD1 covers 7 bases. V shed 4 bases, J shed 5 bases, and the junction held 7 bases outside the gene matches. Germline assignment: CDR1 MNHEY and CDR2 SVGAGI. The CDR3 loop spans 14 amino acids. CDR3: CASSSAGTEYGYTF. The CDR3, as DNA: TGTGCCAGCAGTTCAGCCGGGACAGAGTATGGCTACACCTTC.

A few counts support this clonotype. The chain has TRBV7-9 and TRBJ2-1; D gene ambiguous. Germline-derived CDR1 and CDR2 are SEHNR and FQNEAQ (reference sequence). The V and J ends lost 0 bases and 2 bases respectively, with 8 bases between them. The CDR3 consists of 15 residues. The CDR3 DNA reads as TGTGCCAGCAGCTTAGCGACTGAGGCCTACAATGAGCAGTTCTTC. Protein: CASSLATEAYNEQFF. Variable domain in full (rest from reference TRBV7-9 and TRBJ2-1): DTGVSQNPRHKITKRGQNVTFRCDPISEHNRLYWYRQTLGQGPEFLTYFQNEAQLEKSRLLSDRFSAERPKGSFSTLEIQRTEQGDSAMYLCASSLATEAYNEQFFGPGTRLTVL.

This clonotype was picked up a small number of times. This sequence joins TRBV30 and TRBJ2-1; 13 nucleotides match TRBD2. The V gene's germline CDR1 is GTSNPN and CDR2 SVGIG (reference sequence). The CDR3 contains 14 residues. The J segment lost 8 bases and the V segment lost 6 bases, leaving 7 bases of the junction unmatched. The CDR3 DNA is TGTGCCTGCCCCGGGACTAGCGGGACCTATGAGCAGTTCTTC. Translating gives CACPGTSGTYEQFF.

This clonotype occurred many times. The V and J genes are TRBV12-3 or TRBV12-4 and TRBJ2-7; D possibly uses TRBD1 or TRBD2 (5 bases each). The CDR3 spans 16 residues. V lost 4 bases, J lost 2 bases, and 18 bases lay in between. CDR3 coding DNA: TGTGCCAGCAGTTCCTCTCCCGTCAGGGACCCCTACGAGCAGTACTTC. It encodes CASSSSPVRDPYEQYF.

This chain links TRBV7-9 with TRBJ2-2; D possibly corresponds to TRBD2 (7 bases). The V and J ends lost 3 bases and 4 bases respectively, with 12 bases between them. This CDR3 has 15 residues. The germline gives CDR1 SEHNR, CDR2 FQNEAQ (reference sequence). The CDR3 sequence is CASSLPAGATGELFF. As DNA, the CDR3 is TGTGCCAGCAGCTTGCCGGCGGGGGCCACCGGGGAGCTGTTTTTT.

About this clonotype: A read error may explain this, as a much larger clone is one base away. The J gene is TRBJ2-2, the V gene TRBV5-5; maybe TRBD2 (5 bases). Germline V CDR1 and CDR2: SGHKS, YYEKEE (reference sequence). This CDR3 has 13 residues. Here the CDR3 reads CASSLVRTGELIF. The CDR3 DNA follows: TGTGCCAGCAGCTTGGTCAGGACCGGGGAGCTGATTTTT.

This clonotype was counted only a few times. CDR3 sequence (DNA): TGTGCCAGTGGGGTCCAAGAGACCCAGTACTTC. Its translation: CASGVQETQYF. The rearrangement joins TRBV7-9 to TRBJ2-5, with D uncertain. This CDR3 region has 11 residues. Germline values: CDR1 SEHNR, CDR2 FQNEAQ (reference sequence). The V and J ends lost 9 bases and 1 base respectively, with 6 bases between them.

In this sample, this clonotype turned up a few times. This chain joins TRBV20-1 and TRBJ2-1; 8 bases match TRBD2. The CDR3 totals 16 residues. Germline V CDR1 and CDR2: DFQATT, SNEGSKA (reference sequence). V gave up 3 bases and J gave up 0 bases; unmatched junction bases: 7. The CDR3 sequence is CSASHSGVSSYNEQFF. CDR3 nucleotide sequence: TGCAGTGCTAGCCATAGCGGGGTTAGCTCCTACAATGAGCAGTTCTTC.

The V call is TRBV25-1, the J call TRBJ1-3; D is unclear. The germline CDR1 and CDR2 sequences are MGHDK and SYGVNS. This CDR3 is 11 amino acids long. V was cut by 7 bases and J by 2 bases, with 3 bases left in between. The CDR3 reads CASTAGNTIYF. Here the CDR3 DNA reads TGTGCCAGCACCGCTGGAAACACCATATATTTT.

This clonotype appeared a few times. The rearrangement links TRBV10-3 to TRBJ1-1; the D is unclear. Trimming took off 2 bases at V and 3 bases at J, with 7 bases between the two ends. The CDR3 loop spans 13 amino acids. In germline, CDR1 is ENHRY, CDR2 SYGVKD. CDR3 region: CAISEADYTEAFF. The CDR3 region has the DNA TGTGCCATCAGTGAGGCGGATTACACTGAAGCTTTCTTT.

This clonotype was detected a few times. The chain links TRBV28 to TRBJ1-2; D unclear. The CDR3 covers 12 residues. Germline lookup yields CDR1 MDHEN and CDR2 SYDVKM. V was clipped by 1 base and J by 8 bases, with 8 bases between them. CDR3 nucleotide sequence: TGTGCCAGCAGTTTATTGCCCCAAGGCTACACCTTC. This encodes CASSLLPQGYTF.

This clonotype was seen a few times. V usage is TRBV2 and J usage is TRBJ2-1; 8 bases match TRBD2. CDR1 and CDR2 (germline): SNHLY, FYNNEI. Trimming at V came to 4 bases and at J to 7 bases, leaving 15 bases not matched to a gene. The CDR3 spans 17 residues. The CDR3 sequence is CASSGDLAGGGFNEQFF. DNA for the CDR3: TGTGCCAGCAGTGGGGACTTGGCGGGAGGCGGATTTAATGAGCAGTTCTTC.

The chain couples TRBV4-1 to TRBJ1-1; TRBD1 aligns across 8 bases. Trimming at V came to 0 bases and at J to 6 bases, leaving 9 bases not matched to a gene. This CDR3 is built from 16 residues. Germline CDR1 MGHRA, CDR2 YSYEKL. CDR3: CASSQDSSYRGSEAFF. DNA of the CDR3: TGCGCCAGCAGCCAAGATAGCAGTTACAGGGGGTCTGAAGCTTTCTTT.

The CDR3 sequence: CASYRRGEETQYF. The CDR3 DNA sequence: TGTGCCAGCTACCGACGGGGAGAAGAGACCCAGTACTTC. The rearrangement uses TRBV12-3 or TRBV12-4 and TRBJ2-5; the D gene is possibly TRBD2 (5 bases). V gave up 8 bases and J gave up 3 bases, with 13 bases separating them. The CDR3 loop spans 13 amino acids.

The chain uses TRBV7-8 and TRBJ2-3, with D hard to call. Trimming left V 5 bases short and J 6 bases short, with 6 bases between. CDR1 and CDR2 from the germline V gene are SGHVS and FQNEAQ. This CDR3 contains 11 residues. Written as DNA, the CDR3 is TGTGCCAGCAGCCCAGATGATACGCAGTATTTT. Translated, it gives CASSPDDTQYF.

In nucleotides, the CDR3 is TGTGCCAGTAGTTTACTATGGACAGGGACTAGCAATCAGCCCCAGCATTTT. Translating gives CASSLLWTGTSNQPQHF. The chain uses TRBV19 and TRBJ1-5; 8 bases are shared with TRBD1. Germline V CDR1 and CDR2: LNHDA, SQIVND (reference sequence). The CDR3 totals 17 residues. The V gene end was trimmed by 5 bases and the J gene end by 0 bases; junction bases not matched to a gene: 9.

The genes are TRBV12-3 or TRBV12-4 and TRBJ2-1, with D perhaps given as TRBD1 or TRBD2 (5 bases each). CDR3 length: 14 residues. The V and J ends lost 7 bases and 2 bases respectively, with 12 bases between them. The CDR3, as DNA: TGTGCCAGCAACCTGGGGACCACCTACAATGAGCAGTTCTTC. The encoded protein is CASNLGTTYNEQFF.

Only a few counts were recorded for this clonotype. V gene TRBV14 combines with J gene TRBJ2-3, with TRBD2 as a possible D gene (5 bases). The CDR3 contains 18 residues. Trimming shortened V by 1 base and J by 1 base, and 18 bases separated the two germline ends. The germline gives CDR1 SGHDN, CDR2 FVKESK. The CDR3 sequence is CASSQAVVGVGRTDTQYF. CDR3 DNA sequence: TGTGCCAGCAGCCAAGCTGTAGTGGGAGTGGGTCGCACAGATACGCAGTATTTT.

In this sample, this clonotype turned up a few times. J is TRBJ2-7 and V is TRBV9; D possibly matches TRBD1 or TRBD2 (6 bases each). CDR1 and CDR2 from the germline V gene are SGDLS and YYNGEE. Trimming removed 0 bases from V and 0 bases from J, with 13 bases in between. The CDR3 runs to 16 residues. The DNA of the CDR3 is TGTGCCAGCAGCGTAGCGCGGGACACATTCTCCTACGAGCAGTACTTC. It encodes CASSVARDTFSYEQYF. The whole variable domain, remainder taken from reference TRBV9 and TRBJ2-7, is DSGVTQTPKHLITATGQRVTLRCSPRSGDLSVYWYQQSLDQGLQFLIQYYNGEERAKGNILERFSAQQFPDLHSELNLSSLELGDSALYFCASSVARDTFSYEQYFGPGTRLTVT.